The 21 T cell receptor beta chains below all came from one sample that was sequenced in a study of T-cell reconstitution after alpha-beta-depleted transplantation in children. A TCRbeta library incorporating unique molecular identifiers was prepared. From the PCR reads, TCRdb called clonotypes with MiXCR, one entry per CDR3 protein. The table has around 380,000 distinct CDR3 sequences, approximately 10% seen once. Sequencing used PBMCs from the stem cell graft donor, obtained from the stem cell graft. The receptor source for this set is a human donor who donated a stem cell graft to a child with acute myeloid leukemia.

The table lists this clonotype with a count of one. Mismatch with germline at one junction end may stem from a read error. The chain joins TRBV6-1 to TRBJ2-7; D is possibly TRBD2 (6 bases). This CDR3 has 14 amino acids. Germline CDR1 and CDR2: MNHNS and SASEGT. The CDR3 here is CASSAPAGRGEHYF. CDR3 bases: TGTGCCAGCAGTGCCCCGGCGGGGCGCGGCGAGCACTACTTC.

By share, this clonotype ranks as medium-sized. The genes are TRBV5-5 and TRBJ2-7; 11 bases are shared with TRBD2. Germline V lookup: CDR1 SGHKS, CDR2 YYEKEE (reference sequence). The CDR3 is 15 residues long. V lost 4 bases and J lost 5; bases outside the gene matches: 8. In nucleotides, the CDR3 is TGTGCCAGCAGCCCAAGGCCGGGACTAGCGGACGAGCAGTACTTC. Translated, it gives CASSPRPGLADEQYF.

This clonotype came up a few times. This rearrangement joins TRBV10-3 to TRBJ2-7; 9 nucleotides align to TRBD2. CDR3 length: 13 residues. The germline V gene encodes CDR1 ENHRY and CDR2 SYGVKD. The V segment lost 9 bases and the J segment 7 bases; nucleotides outside the gene matches: 10. The CDR3 loop reads CAIRTSEDREQYF. The CDR3 nucleotides are TGTGCCATTAGGACTAGCGAGGACCGGGAGCAGTACTTC.

This clonotype was found many times. V usage is TRBV20-1 and J usage is TRBJ2-1; 8 bases are a match to TRBD2. Germline CDR1 and CDR2: DFQATT and SNEGSKA (reference sequence). The V segment lost 0 bases and the J segment 5 bases; nucleotides outside the gene matches: 6. The CDR3 totals 15 residues. CDR3 residues: CSARDPGGVNNEQFF. The CDR3 DNA is TGCAGTGCTAGAGATCCGGGGGGGGTCAACAATGAGCAGTTCTTC.

V is TRBV20-1 and J is TRBJ2-2; no clear D gene. Trimming left V 6 bases short and J 1 base short, with 3 bases between. Germline V gives CDR1 DFQATT, CDR2 SNEGSKA (reference sequence). This CDR3 has 11 amino acids. DNA for the CDR3: TGCAGTGCGTGGAACACCGGGGAGCTGTTTTTT. Its translation: CSAWNTGELFF.

The chain has TRBV21-1 and TRBJ2-7; whether TRBD1, the table's D call, matches the DNA was not checked. TRBV21-1 corresponds to a pseudogene. This CDR3 is built from 16 residues. In DNA form, the CDR3 reads TGTGCCAGCAGCAAAGGGACAGTCGACAGCTCCTACGAGCAGTACGTC. It is translated as CASSKGTVDSSYEQYV.

V and J are TRBV12-3 or TRBV12-4 and TRBJ1-1, with D unclear. Trimming took 4 bases from V and 4 from J, leaving 13 bases between them. This CDR3 contains 14 residues. The CDR3 DNA sequence: TGTGCCAGCAGTTCAGGACCTGAGGGCACTGAAGCTTTCTTT. Its translation is CASSSGPEGTEAFF.

This chain links TRBV3-1 with TRBJ2-3; D unresolved. This CDR3 region has 13 residues. Looked up from germline, CDR1 is LGHDT and CDR2 is YNNKEL (reference sequence). With 5 bases removed from V and 3 bases from J, the gap between germline ends came to 9 bases. The CDR3 sequence is CASSVFGTDTQYF. The CDR3 DNA sequence: TGTGCCAGCAGCGTTTTCGGGACAGATACGCAGTATTTT.

This clonotype was seen a handful of times. This chain uses TRBV4-1 with TRBJ2-2; 8 nucleotides align to TRBD2. The V gene end was trimmed by 3 bases and the J gene end by 5 bases; junction bases not matched to a gene: 5. This CDR3 is 15 amino acids long. From germline, CDR1 is MGHRA and CDR2 YSYEKL. The CDR3 loop reads CASSQTGTRTGELFF. CDR3 coding DNA: TGCGCCAGCAGCCAGACCGGGACTAGGACCGGGGAGCTGTTTTTT.

In its sample, this clonotype was seen many times. V gene TRBV29-1 combines with J gene TRBJ2-7; D uncertain. V shed 6 bases and J shed 7 bases, with 19 bases lying between them. The CDR3 consists of 13 residues. Germline V gene lookup returns CDR1 SQVTM and CDR2 ANQGSEA. The CDR3 DNA is TGCAGCGTCAGACCGTCCCCTACGGCGGAGCAGTACTTC. Protein: CSVRPSPTAEQYF.

The V call is TRBV20-1, the J call TRBJ2-5; D unclear. Germline V CDR1 and CDR2: DFQATT, SNEGSKA (reference sequence). This CDR3 has 11 amino acids. Trimming stripped 3 bases from V and 5 bases from J, with 7 bases between. CDR3 sequence (DNA): TGCAGTGCTAGCCCCGGGGAGACCCAGTACTTC. It yields the protein CSASPGETQYF.

This clonotype was counted at least ten times. The gene calls are TRBV5-5 and TRBJ1-6; TRBD1 matches at 7 bases. This CDR3 has 15 residues. CDR1 and CDR2 (germline): SGHKS, YYEKEE (reference sequence). V trimming: 4 bases; J trimming: 7 bases; junction bases outside the gene matches: 8. Here the CDR3 DNA reads TGTGCCAGCAGCCAGACAGGGATTGGAAATTCACCCCTCCACTTT. It is translated as CASSQTGIGNSPLHF.

This clonotype was seen a handful of times. CDR3 sequence reads: CSARDQGLDRVFPHSNQPQHF. The CDR3 region has the DNA TGCAGTGCTAGAGACCAGGGCTTGGACAGGGTTTTCCCTCATAGCAATCAGCCCCAGCATTTT. The V and J genes are TRBV20-1 and TRBJ1-5; 8 bases map to TRBD1. Germline-derived CDR1 and CDR2 are DFQATT and SNEGSKA (reference sequence). V lost 0 bases to trimming and J lost 0 bases; unmatched junction nucleotides: 19. The CDR3 totals 21 residues.

This clonotype was seen more than once but under ten times. V is TRBV12-3 or TRBV12-4 and J is TRBJ2-1, with D perhaps TRBD1 or TRBD2 (6 bases each). The CDR3 runs 16 residues. The V end was cut by 6 bases, the J end by 1 base, with 16 bases between. CDR3 sequence reads: CASSPAGGRSYNEQFF. In DNA, the CDR3 is TGTGCCAGCAGCCCTGCCGGGGGCCGATCCTACAATGAGCAGTTCTTC.

This chain links TRBV12-3 or TRBV12-4 with TRBJ1-2, with D possibly matching TRBD1 (6 bases). The CDR3 has 17 residues. Trimming left V 3 bases short and J 0 bases short, with 17 bases between. CDR3 nucleotides: TGTGCCAGCAGTTTTCCAAACGGGGGGGCGGCTAACTATGGCTACACCTTC. Translated: CASSFPNGGAANYGYTF.

This chain joins TRBV6-1 and TRBJ1-2; D call uncertain. The V gene's germline CDR1 is MNHNS and CDR2 SASEGT. With 0 bases removed from V and 2 bases from J, the gap between germline ends came to 16 bases. CDR3 length: 17 residues. This CDR3 reads CASSEAVTLGANYGYTF. DNA for the CDR3: TGTGCCAGCAGTGAAGCGGTCACCCTTGGAGCGAACTATGGCTACACCTTC.

The chain uses TRBV19 and TRBJ1-1, with D possibly matching TRBD1 (5 bases). This CDR3 has 17 amino acids. Trimming shortened V by 3 bases and J by 0 bases, and 17 bases separated the two germline ends. Germline V gene data show CDR1 as LNHDA and CDR2 as SQIVND (reference sequence). The CDR3 loop is CASSIGLAQGLNTEAFF. DNA of the CDR3: TGTGCCAGTAGTATCGGACTCGCCCAGGGACTGAACACTGAAGCTTTCTTT.

This chain links TRBV7-9 with TRBJ2-3; either TRBD1 or TRBD2 may fit D (5 bases each). The CDR3 runs to 16 residues. Germline loops: CDR1 SEHNR, CDR2 FQNEAQ (reference sequence). The V gene lost 3 bases and the J gene lost 3 bases, with 16 bases spanning the gap. CDR3 nucleotide sequence: TGTGCCAGCAGCTTCGGGACCGTCCTGCCAACAGATACGCAGTATTTT. The encoded protein is CASSFGTVLPTDTQYF.

The genes are TRBV9 and TRBJ2-3, with 11 bases that match TRBD2. V shed 0 bases and J 3 bases; nucleotides not matched to a gene: 9. The V gene's germline CDR1 is SGDLS and CDR2 YYNGEE. This CDR3 spans 18 amino acids. CDR3 protein: CASSVEFQGTSGTDTQYF. The CDR3 DNA follows: TGTGCCAGCAGCGTAGAGTTCCAAGGGACTAGCGGAACAGATACGCAGTATTTT. The whole variable domain, filled in from reference TRBV9 and TRBJ2-3, reads DSGVTQTPKHLITATGQRVTLRCSPRSGDLSVYWYQQSLDQGLQFLIQYYNGEERAKGNILERFSAQQFPDLHSELNLSSLELGDSALYFCASSVEFQGTSGTDTQYFGPGTRLTVL.

At least ten counts were recorded for this clonotype. The V call is TRBV5-1, the J call TRBJ2-1; D could derive from TRBD1 or TRBD2 (5 bases each). The germline V and J ends were trimmed by 1 base and 10 bases, with 9 bases remaining between them. The CDR3 covers 12 residues. Germline assignment: CDR1 SGHRS and CDR2 YFSETQ. The CDR3 is CASSLFGDEQFF. CDR3 bases: TGCGCCAGCAGCTTGTTTGGGGACGAGCAGTTCTTC.

J is TRBJ2-1 and V is TRBV29-1, with 10 nucleotides matching TRBD2. J lost 10 bases, V lost 8 bases, and 2 bases had no gene match. CDR1 is SQVTM, CDR2 ANQGSEA, per germline. The length of the CDR3 is 10 residues. The CDR3 is CSSLAGEQFF. The CDR3 nucleotides are TGCAGCTCACTAGCGGGGGAGCAGTTCTTC.